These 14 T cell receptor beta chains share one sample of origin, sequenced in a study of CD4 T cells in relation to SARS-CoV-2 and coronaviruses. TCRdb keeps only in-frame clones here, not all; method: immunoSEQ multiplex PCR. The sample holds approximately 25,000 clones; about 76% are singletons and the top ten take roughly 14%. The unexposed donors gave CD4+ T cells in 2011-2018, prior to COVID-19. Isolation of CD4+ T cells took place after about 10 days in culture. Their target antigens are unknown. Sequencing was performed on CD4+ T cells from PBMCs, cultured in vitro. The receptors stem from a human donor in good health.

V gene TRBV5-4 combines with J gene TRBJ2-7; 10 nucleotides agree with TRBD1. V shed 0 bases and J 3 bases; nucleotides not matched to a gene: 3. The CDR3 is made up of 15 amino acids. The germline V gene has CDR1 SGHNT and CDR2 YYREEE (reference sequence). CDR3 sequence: CASSLGDRGLYEQYF. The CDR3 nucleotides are TGTGCCAGCAGCTTGGGAGACAGGGGGCTCTACGAGCAGTACTTC.

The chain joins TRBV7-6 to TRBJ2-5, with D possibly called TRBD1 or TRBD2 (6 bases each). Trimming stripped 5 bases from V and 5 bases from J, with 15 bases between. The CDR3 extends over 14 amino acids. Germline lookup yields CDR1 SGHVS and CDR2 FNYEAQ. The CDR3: CASSQNGGRETQYF. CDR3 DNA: TGTGCCAGCAGCCAGAATGGGGGGCGCGAGACCCAGTACTTC.

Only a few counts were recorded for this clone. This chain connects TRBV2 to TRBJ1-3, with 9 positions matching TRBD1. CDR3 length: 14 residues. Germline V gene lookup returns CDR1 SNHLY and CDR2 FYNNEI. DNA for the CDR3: TGTGTCGTTCGCGGGACAGGGATAACAAACACCATATATTTT. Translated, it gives CVVRGTGITNTIYF.

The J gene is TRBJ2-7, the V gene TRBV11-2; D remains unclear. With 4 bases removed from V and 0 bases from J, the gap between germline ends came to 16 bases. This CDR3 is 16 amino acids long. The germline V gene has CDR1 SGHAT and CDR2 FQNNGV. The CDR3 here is CASSSLAGESSYEQYF. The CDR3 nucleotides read TGTGCCAGCAGCTCCCTGGCTGGGGAAAGCTCCTACGAGCAGTACTTC.

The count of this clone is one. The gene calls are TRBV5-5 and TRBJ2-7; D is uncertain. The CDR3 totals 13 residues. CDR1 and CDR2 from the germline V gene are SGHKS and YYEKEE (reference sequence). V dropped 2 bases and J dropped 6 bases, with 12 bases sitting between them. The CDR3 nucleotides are TGTGCCAGCAGCTTACAGACTCAGAGCGAGCAGTACTTC. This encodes CASSLQTQSEQYF.

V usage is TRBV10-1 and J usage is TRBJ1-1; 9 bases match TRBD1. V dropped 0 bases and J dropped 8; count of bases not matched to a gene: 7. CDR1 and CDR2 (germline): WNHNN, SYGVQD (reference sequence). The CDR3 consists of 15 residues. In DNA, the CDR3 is TGCGCCAGCAGTGAGTCCCGGACAGGGGCGCCAGAAGCTTTCTTT. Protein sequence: CASSESRTGAPEAFF.

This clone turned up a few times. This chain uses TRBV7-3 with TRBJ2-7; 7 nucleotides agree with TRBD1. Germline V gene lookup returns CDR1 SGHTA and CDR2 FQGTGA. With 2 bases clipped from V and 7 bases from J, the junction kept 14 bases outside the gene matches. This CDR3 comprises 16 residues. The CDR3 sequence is CASSLPTGQECFEQYF. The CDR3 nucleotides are TGTGCCAGCAGCTTACCGACAGGGCAAGAGTGCTTTGAGCAGTACTTC.

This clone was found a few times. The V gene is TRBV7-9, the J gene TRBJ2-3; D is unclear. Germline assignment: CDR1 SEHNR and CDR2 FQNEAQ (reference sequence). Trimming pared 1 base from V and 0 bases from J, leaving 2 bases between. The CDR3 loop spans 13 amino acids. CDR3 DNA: TGTGCCAGCAGCTTAGGTAGCACAGATACGCAGTATTTT. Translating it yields CASSLGSTDTQYF. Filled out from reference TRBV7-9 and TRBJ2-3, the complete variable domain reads DTGVSQNPRHKITKRGQNVTFRCDPISEHNRLYWYRQTLGQGPEFLTYFQNEAQLEKSRLLSDRFSAERPKGSFSTLEIQRTEQGDSAMYLCASSLGSTDTQYFGPGTRLTVL.

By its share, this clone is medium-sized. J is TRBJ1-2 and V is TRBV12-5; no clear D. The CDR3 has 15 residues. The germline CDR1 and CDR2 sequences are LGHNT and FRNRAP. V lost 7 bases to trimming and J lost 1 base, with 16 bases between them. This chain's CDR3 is CASVALGLVNYGYTF. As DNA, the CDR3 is TGTGCTAGTGTCGCCCTAGGACTGGTTAACTATGGCTACACCTTC.

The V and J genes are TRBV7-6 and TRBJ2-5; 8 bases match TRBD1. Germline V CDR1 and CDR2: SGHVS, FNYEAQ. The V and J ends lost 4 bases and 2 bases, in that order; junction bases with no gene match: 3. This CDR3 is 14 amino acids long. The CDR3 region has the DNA TGTGCCAGCAGCTCTGGGACAGGACAAGAGACCCAGTACTTC. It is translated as CASSSGTGQETQYF.

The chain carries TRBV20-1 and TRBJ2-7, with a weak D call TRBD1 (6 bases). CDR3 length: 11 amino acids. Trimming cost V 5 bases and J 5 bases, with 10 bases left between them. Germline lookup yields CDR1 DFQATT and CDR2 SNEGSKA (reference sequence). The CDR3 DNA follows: TGCAGTGCTGAACGGACAGACGAGCAGTACTTC. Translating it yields CSAERTDEQYF.

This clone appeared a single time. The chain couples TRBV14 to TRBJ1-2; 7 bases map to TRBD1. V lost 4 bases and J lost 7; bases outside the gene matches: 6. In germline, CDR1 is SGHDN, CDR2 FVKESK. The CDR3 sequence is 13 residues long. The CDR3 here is CASSPQGISGYTF. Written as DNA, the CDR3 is TGTGCCAGCAGCCCACAGGGGATCAGTGGCTACACCTTC.

CDR3 bases: TGTGCCAGCAGTTACCGGCTAGCGGGAGGGAACAATGAGCAGTTCTTC. Protein: CASSYRLAGGNNEQFF. The genes are TRBV6-2 or TRBV6-3 and TRBJ2-1, with 12 bases that match TRBD2. Germline trimming cut 2 bases from V and 5 bases from J; bases unmatched to any gene: 4. CDR3 length: 16 residues. From germline, CDR1 is MNHEY and CDR2 SVGEGT.

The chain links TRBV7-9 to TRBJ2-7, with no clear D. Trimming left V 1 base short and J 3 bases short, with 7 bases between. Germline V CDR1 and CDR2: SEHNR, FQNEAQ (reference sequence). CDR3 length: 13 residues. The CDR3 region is CASSLGLVYEQYF. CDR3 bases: TGTGCCAGCAGCTTAGGCCTTGTCTACGAGCAGTACTTC.